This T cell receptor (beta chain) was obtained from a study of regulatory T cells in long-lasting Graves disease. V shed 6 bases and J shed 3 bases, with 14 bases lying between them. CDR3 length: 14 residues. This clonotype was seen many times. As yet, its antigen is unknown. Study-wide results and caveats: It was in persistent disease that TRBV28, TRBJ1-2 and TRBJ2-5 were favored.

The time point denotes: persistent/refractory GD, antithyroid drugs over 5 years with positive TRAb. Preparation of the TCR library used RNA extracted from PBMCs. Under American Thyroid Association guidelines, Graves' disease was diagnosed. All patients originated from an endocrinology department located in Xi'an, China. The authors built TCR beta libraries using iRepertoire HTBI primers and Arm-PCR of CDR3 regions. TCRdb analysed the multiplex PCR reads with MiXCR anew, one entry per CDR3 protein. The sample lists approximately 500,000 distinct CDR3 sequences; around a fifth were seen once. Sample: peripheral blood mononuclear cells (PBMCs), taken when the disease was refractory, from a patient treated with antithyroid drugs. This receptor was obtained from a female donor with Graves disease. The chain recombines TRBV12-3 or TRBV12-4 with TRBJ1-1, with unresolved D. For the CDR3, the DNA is TGTGCCAGCAGCCCTCAGGTGAGCGACACTGAAGCTTTCTTT. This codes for CASSPQVSDTEAFF.